Below are 28 T cell receptor beta chains sequenced from a single sample in a study of shared clonotypes between healthy human individuals. Libraries were prepared by immunoSEQ multiplex PCR; TCRdb keeps only in-frame clonotypes and omits some of them. Found here are around 530,000 clones, around 78% of them singletons; the top ten hold about 12%. Sequences were obtained from PBMCs. Every receptor here comes from a woman aged 40 to 50 in good health. Some clones in this sample may be carry-over from other donors' samples.

The rearrangement joins TRBV6-6 to TRBJ2-3; D uncertain. V lost 1 base, J lost 0 bases, and 5 bases lay in between. The germline CDR1 and CDR2 sequences are MNHNY and SVGAGI (reference sequence). This CDR3 has 14 residues. The CDR3: CASSYYKSTDTQYF. In DNA form, the CDR3 reads TGTGCCAGCAGTTACTACAAGAGCACAGATACGCAGTATTTT.

The chain couples TRBV7-6 to TRBJ1-1, with D possibly being TRBD1 (6 bases). The CDR3 is 14 residues long. Germline values: CDR1 SGHVS, CDR2 FNYEAQ. The germline V and J ends were trimmed by 4 bases and 5 bases, with 14 bases remaining between them. The CDR3 loop reads CASSSGGGFTEAFF. The CDR3 DNA is TGTGCCAGCAGCTCTGGGGGGGGCTTTACTGAAGCTTTCTTT.

CDR3 residues: CASRAESHTEAFF. DNA for the CDR3: TGTGCCAGCAGGGCAGAGTCGCACACTGAAGCTTTCTTT. The chain links TRBV2 to TRBJ1-1, with D hard to call. The V end lost 6 bases, the J end lost 3 bases, and 11 bases lay between the germline ends. The CDR3 consists of 13 residues. Germline CDR1 reads SNHLY; CDR2 reads FYNNEI.

This sequence joins TRBV9 and TRBJ2-7; 8 positions agree with TRBD2. The CDR3 spans 13 residues. Germline V CDR1 and CDR2: SGDLS, YYNGEE. The J segment lost 3 bases and the V segment lost 3 bases, leaving 2 bases of the junction unmatched. CDR3 nucleotide sequence: TGTGCCAGCAGCGATCTAGCGGGCTACGAGCAGTACTTC. Translating gives CASSDLAGYEQYF.

The chain combines TRBV7-2 with TRBJ1-4; the match to TRBD1 covers 10 bases. The CDR3 sequence is 15 residues long. V trimming: 5 bases; J trimming: 6 bases; junction bases outside the gene matches: 6. CDR1 and CDR2 (germline): SGHTA, FQGNSA. CDR3 amino acids: CASSTTGGAYEKLFF. DNA for the CDR3: TGTGCCAGCAGCACGACAGGGGGCGCCTATGAAAAACTGTTTTTT.

The chain joins TRBV9 to TRBJ2-3, with 8 positions matching TRBD1. The CDR3 loop spans 18 amino acids. The V and J ends lost 0 bases and 2 bases, in that order; junction bases with no gene match: 11. The germline V gene encodes CDR1 SGDLS and CDR2 YYNGEE. The CDR3: CASSVAMNGQGITDTQYF. The CDR3 region has the DNA TGTGCCAGCAGCGTAGCCATGAATGGACAGGGAATCACAGATACGCAGTATTTT.

This chain uses TRBV15 with TRBJ1-1, with TRBD1 matching 10 bases. The CDR3 sequence is 16 residues long. Germline V gene data show CDR1 as LNHNV and CDR2 as YYDKDF (reference sequence). J lost 4 bases, V lost 0 bases, and 5 bases had no gene match. CDR3 sequence: CATSRERQGASTEAFF. The CDR3 region has the DNA TGTGCCACCAGCAGAGAACGACAGGGGGCCAGCACTGAAGCTTTCTTT. The full variable domain, in which reference TRBV15 and TRBJ1-1 provide the parts outside the CDR3, is DAMVIQNPRYQVTQFGKPVTLSCSQTLNHNVMYWYQQKSSQAPKLLFHYYDKDFNNEADTPDNFQSRRPNTSFCFLDIRSPGLGDTAMYLCATSRERQGASTEAFFGQGTRLTVV.

The chain carries TRBV6-6 and TRBJ1-5, with 7 nucleotides matching TRBD1. Germline trimming cut 5 bases from V and 4 bases from J; bases unmatched to any gene: 8. Germline-derived CDR1 and CDR2 are MNHNY and SVGAGI (reference sequence). The CDR3 loop spans 15 amino acids. This CDR3 is CASSLLQGFNQPQHF. The CDR3 DNA reads TGTGCCAGCAGTCTCCTACAGGGGTTTAATCAGCCCCAGCATTTT.

This clone is a singleton in its sample. This chain uses TRBV27 with TRBJ1-1, with D unresolved. The V gene lost 7 bases and the J gene lost 0 bases, with 3 bases spanning the gap. CDR3 length equals 11 residues. Germline CDR1 and CDR2: MNHEY and SMNVEV (reference sequence). This CDR3 is CASNLNTEAFF. The CDR3, as DNA: TGTGCCAGCAACCTGAACACTGAAGCTTTCTTT.

The J gene is TRBJ2-7, the V gene TRBV7-2; D unresolved. CDR1 and CDR2 from the germline V gene are SGHTA and FQGNSA. The V end was cut by 0 bases, the J end by 5 bases, with 11 bases between. The CDR3 runs to 14 residues. The CDR3 DNA sequence: TGTGCCAGCAGCTTAGCAAGAGCTTTCAACGAGCAGTACTTC. This codes for CASSLARAFNEQYF. The full variable domain, its missing parts supplied by reference TRBV7-2 and TRBJ2-7, is GAGVSQSPSNKVTEKGKDVELRCDPISGHTALYWYRQSLGQGLEFLIYFQGNSAPDKSGLPSDRFSAERTGGSVSTLTIQRTQQEDSAVYLCASSLARAFNEQYFGPGTRLTVT.

In regard to this clone: This likely came from a read error, as a far larger clone is one base away. The chain recombines TRBV11-1 with TRBJ2-5, with 7 bases identical to TRBD2. With 5 bases clipped from V and 5 bases from J, the junction kept 8 bases outside the gene matches. The CDR3 covers 14 residues. Germline CDR1 and CDR2: SGHAT and FQDESV (reference sequence). In DNA form, the CDR3 reads TGTGCCAGCAGCACGAGGGACGGGGGGGAGACCCAGTACTTC. Its protein product is CASSTRDGGETQYF.

This clone occurred a few times. One junction end does not reproduce the germline sequence, and a read error may be involved. This specimen includes other DNA sequences encoding the same CDR3. The rearrangement joins TRBV15 to TRBJ2-2; D might be TRBD2 (6 bases). The CDR3 loop spans 16 amino acids. Germline V gene data show CDR1 as LNHNV and CDR2 as YYDKDF (reference sequence). This chain's CDR3 is CATSRDMREVGGELFF. The CDR3 coding sequence is TGTGCCACCAGCAGAGATATGAGGGAGGTTGGCGGGGAGCTGTTCTTT.

The chain recombines TRBV20-1 with TRBJ1-2; a weak D match, TRBD1 (6 bases). CDR1 and CDR2 from the germline V gene are DFQATT and SNEGSKA (reference sequence). The V end lost 6 bases, the J end lost 8 bases, and 13 bases lay between the germline ends. The CDR3 has 11 residues. CDR3 bases: TGCAGTGCGCAGGGGTTGCGAGGCTACACCTTC. Translation: CSAQGLRGYTF.

Worth noting for this clone: Other DNA sequences in this specimen translate into the identical CDR3. The rearrangement links TRBV30 to TRBJ2-5; D remains unclear. There are 11 residues in the CDR3. V lost 0 bases to trimming and J lost 5 bases, with 4 bases between them. Germline CDR1 reads GTSNPN; CDR2 reads SVGIG (reference sequence). The chain's CDR3 is CAWSVGETQYF. In DNA, the CDR3 is TGTGCCTGGAGTGTAGGTGAGACCCAGTACTTC.

The chain carries TRBV28 and TRBJ2-7, with D perhaps matching TRBD1 or TRBD2 (6 bases each). Looked up from germline, CDR1 is MDHEN and CDR2 is SYDVKM. V lost 5 bases and J lost 5, with 19 bases in between. This CDR3 spans 15 amino acids. The CDR3 DNA is TGTGCCAGCAGTCCCCCGGGCCGGGGGCGCGACGAGCAGTACTTC. It translates to CASSPPGRGRDEQYF. Looking up the rest from reference TRBV28 and TRBJ2-7 gives the full variable domain: DVKVTQSSRYLVKRTGEKVFLECVQDMDHENMFWYRQDPGLGLRLIYFSYDVKMKEKGDIPEGYSVSREKKERFSLILESASTNQTSMYLCASSPPGRGRDEQYFGPGTRLTVT.

To note about this clone: Other DNA sequences in this specimen translate into the identical CDR3. This chain connects TRBV5-1 to TRBJ2-5; D gene ambiguous. The CDR3 runs 11 residues. Germline CDR1 is SGHRS and CDR2 is YFSETQ. Trimming took 3 bases from V and 5 from J, leaving 5 bases between them. Here the CDR3 reads CASSSGETQYF. In DNA, the CDR3 is TGCGCCAGCAGCTCTGGGGAGACCCAGTACTTC.

This chain joins TRBV6-5 and TRBJ2-7; D tentatively reads TRBD1 or TRBD2 (6 bases each). The CDR3 has 15 amino acids. Trimming shortened V by 0 bases and J by 3 bases, and 12 bases separated the two germline ends. In germline, CDR1 is MNHEY, CDR2 SVGAGI. The CDR3 protein is CASSYSPGGGYEQYF. In nucleotides, the CDR3 is TGTGCCAGCAGTTACTCCCCCGGAGGGGGCTACGAGCAGTACTTC.

The rearrangement joins TRBV7-2 to TRBJ2-2; D is perhaps TRBD2 (6 bases). Trimming cost V 5 bases and J 6 bases, with 10 bases left between them. The CDR3 is 13 amino acids. Germline lookup yields CDR1 SGHTA and CDR2 FQGNSA. The CDR3 protein is CASSPTSPGELFF. CDR3 sequence (DNA): TGTGCCAGCAGCCCGACTAGTCCCGGGGAGCTGTTTTTT.

This chain connects TRBV25-1 to TRBJ2-7; 8 bases are a match to TRBD2. CDR1 is MGHDK and CDR2 is SYGVNS in the germline V gene. Losses at the gene ends were 3 bases for V and 7 bases for J; bases not matched to a gene: 8. This CDR3 comprises 14 residues. CDR3 nucleotide sequence: TGTGCCAGCAGTGACGGGGGGGCCCCCAGGGAGCAGTACTTC. Its translation: CASSDGGAPREQYF.

The chain combines TRBV6-4 with TRBJ2-1; TRBD1 agrees at 10 bases. The CDR3 spans 15 residues. Germline assignment: CDR1 MRHNA and CDR2 SNTAGT. V lost 3 bases and J lost 4; bases outside the gene matches: 3. CDR3 protein: CASSEGTGAYNEQFF. DNA of the CDR3: TGTGCCAGCAGTGAAGGGACAGGGGCTTACAATGAGCAGTTCTTC.

This clone was recorded only once. The chain recombines TRBV5-6 with TRBJ2-5; D ambiguous. V was clipped by 4 bases and J by 0 bases, with 10 bases between them. Looked up from germline, CDR1 is SGHDT and CDR2 is YYEEEE. The CDR3 contains 14 residues. The CDR3 DNA sequence: TGTGCCAGCAGCACAACCAGAAACCAAGAGACCCAGTACTTC. Encoded protein: CASSTTRNQETQYF.

The chain couples TRBV4-2 to TRBJ2-3; maybe TRBD2 (5 bases). The germline V gene has CDR1 LGHNA and CDR2 YNFKEQ. The V and J ends lost 1 base and 0 bases respectively, with 14 bases between them. This CDR3 is built from 17 residues. CDR3 DNA: TGTGCCAGCAGCCAAGGACCCCGCCCGGGGAGCACAGATACGCAGTATTTT. Translating it yields CASSQGPRPGSTDTQYF.

A few counts support this clone. The chain links TRBV6-4 to TRBJ1-5; 8 bases map to TRBD1. The CDR3 length is 16 residues. Germline loops: CDR1 MRHNA, CDR2 SNTAGT. After removal of 0 bases from V and 3 bases from J, the junction contained 4 bases not matched to a gene. CDR3 bases: TGTGCCAGCAGTGACTCGAGACAGGGGAACAATCAGCCCCAGCATTTT. This gives the protein CASSDSRQGNNQPQHF.

This chain joins TRBV5-1 and TRBJ1-2; a possible D gene is TRBD1 (6 bases). Germline CDR1 and CDR2: SGHRS and YFSETQ. The V end was cut by 4 bases, the J end by 5 bases, with 21 bases between. This CDR3 is 16 amino acids long. Here the CDR3 reads CASSVSTGFPPYGYTF. The CDR3 bases are TGCGCCAGCAGCGTGTCTACAGGGTTCCCGCCTTATGGCTACACCTTC.

V gene TRBV7-2 combines with J gene TRBJ1-5; D call uncertain. The CDR3 sequence is 12 residues long. V lost 5 bases, J lost 6 bases, and 8 bases lay in between. From germline, CDR1 is SGHTA and CDR2 FQGNSA. The CDR3 coding sequence is TGTGCCAGCAGCCCGGCGGGTCAGCCCCAGCATTTT. Translating gives CASSPAGQPQHF.

This clone appeared once. The chain recombines TRBV5-1 with TRBJ2-5; TRBD2 is a possible D gene (6 bases). The CDR3 is made up of 13 amino acids. Germline CDR1 reads SGHRS; CDR2 reads YFSETQ. V was shortened by 3 bases and J by 7 bases, with 13 bases between the two germline ends. The CDR3 DNA reads TGCGCCAGCAGCTCTAGACTAGACGCGACCCAGTACTTC. Encoded protein: CASSSRLDATQYF. The full variable domain, in which reference TRBV5-1 and TRBJ2-5 provide the parts outside the CDR3, is KAGVTQTPRYLIKTRGQQVTLSCSPISGHRSVSWYQQTPGQGLQFLFEYFSETQRNKGNFPGRFSGRQFSNSRSEMNVSTLELGDSALYLCASSSRLDATQYFGPGTRLLVL.

This clone was counted many times. The V gene is TRBV28, the J gene TRBJ1-2; maybe TRBD1 (6 bases). CDR3 size: 13 residues. V was shortened by 7 bases and J by 2 bases, with 11 bases between the two germline ends. Germline V lookup: CDR1 MDHEN, CDR2 SYDVKM. The chain's CDR3 is CASMGHNNYGYTF. The CDR3 bases are TGTGCCAGCATGGGACATAACAACTATGGCTACACCTTC.

CDR3 DNA: TGTGCCAGCAGCTTAGAGGCGGGGGGGTGGAATGAGCAGTTCTTC. Translation: CASSLEAGGWNEQFF. This rearrangement joins TRBV11-2 to TRBJ2-1, with TRBD2 matching 9 bases. The ends lost 0 bases at V and 7 bases at J; junction bases unmatched: 4. The germline V gene encodes CDR1 SGHAT and CDR2 FQNNGV. The CDR3 covers 15 residues.